The rows below give T cell receptor beta chains drawn from one sample of a study of control samples from healthy donors and cancer patients. Libraries were prepared by immunoSEQ multiplex PCR; TCRdb keeps only in-frame clonotypes and omits some of them. The sample contains around 76,000 clones, 90% to 95% of which appear only once. The sequenced sample consisted of blood. These receptors were collected from a middle-aged woman in good health. CDR3s include the opening cysteine and the closing phenylalanine or tryptophan. The D gene is left open where the match is weak. Expanded clones get a size class; other rows say once, few or many, or leave the size out.

V	J	D	size	DNA	CDR3
TRBV9	TRBJ1-1	NA	NA	TGTGCCAGCAGCGTAGAAGGGGGACTGCTTAACACTGAAGCTTTCTTT	CASSVEGGLLNTEAFF
TRBV3-1/TRBV3-2	TRBJ2-1	TRBD2	NA	TGTGCCAGCAGCCCGGGACTAGGCCGGATTGGGCAGTTCTTC	CASSPGLGRIGQFF
TRBV30	TRBJ2-1	TRBD1	NA	TGTGCCTGGAGTGTAAGAGGGACAGTAAACAATGAGCAGTTCTTC	CAWSVRGTVNNEQFF
TRBV27	TRBJ2-5	NA	NA	TGTGCCAGCAGACTTACGAGGGGACAAGAGACCCAGTACTTC	CASRLTRGQETQYF
TRBV5-1	TRBJ2-1	TRBD2	NA	TGCGCCAGCAGCCAAGCGGGGTTGACCTACAATGAGCAGTTCTTC	CASSQAGLTYNEQFF
TRBV19	TRBJ2-3	NA	NA	TGTGCCAGTAGTCCTACTTCATCTAGCACAGATACGCAGTATTTT	CASSPTSSSTDTQYF
TRBV2	TRBJ2-1	NA	NA	TGTGCCAGCAGATACCACAATGAGCAGTTCTTC	CASRYHNEQFF
TRBV19	TRBJ1-1	TRBD1	NA	TGTGCCAGTAGTATGGGACAGGGAAATACTGAAGCTTTCTTT	CASSMGQGNTEAFF
TRBV7-2	TRBJ2-7	NA	NA	TGTGCCAGCAGCTCCGCGGAGTTCTACGAGCAGTACTTC	CASSSAEFYEQYF
TRBV5-1	TRBJ2-1	TRBD2	NA	TGCGCCAGCAGCTGGGGACTAGCGGGAGGACCCCTGGATGAGCAGTTCTTC	CASSWGLAGGPLDEQFF
TRBV5-5	TRBJ1-3	NA	once	TGTGCCAGCAGCTTGGCAGGGGCTGGAAACACCATATATTTT	CASSLAGAGNTIYF
TRBV28	TRBJ1-2	NA	NA	TGTGCCAGCAGTCTCTCCGGGGTGGGCTATGGCTACACCTTC	CASSLSGVGYGYTF
TRBV4-3	TRBJ2-2	NA	NA	TGCGCCAGCAGCCAAATCTATCGAACCGGGGAGCTGTTTTTT	CASSQIYRTGELFF
TRBV5-6	TRBJ2-5	NA	NA	TGTGCCAGCAGCCCAACGGGAGAGACCCAGTACTTC	CASSPTGETQYF
TRBV3-1/TRBV3-2	TRBJ1-6	TRBD1	NA	TGTGCCAGCAGCCAAGACTCACAGGGGGGCGGATCACCCCTCCACTTT	CASSQDSQGGGSPLHF
TRBV19	TRBJ1-2	NA	NA	TGTGCCAGTAGTATGGAGATTTGGAACTCGGGCTATGGCTACACCTTC	CASSMEIWNSGYGYTF
TRBV5-1	TRBJ1-1	NA	NA	TGCGCCAGCAGCGGGACGGCTGGGAACACTGAAGCTTTCTTT	CASSGTAGNTEAFF
TRBV27	TRBJ2-4	NA	NA	TGTGCCAGCAGTTTATTGTCAGCCAAAAACATTCAGTACTTC	CASSLLSAKNIQYF
TRBV27	TRBJ2-2	TRBD1	NA	TGTGCCAGCAGTTGGACAGGGAACACCGGGGAGCTGTTTTTT	CASSWTGNTGELFF
TRBV2	TRBJ2-3	NA	NA	TGTGCCAGCAGTGAAGGCCCTACCAGCACAGATACGCAGTATTTT	CASSEGPTSTDTQYF
TRBV3-1/TRBV3-2	TRBJ1-6	NA	NA	TGTGCCAGCAGCCAAGACGCAGTTTATTCACCCCTCCACTTT	CASSQDAVYSPLHF
TRBV5-6	TRBJ2-2	NA	NA	TGTGCCAGCAGCTTTAGGGCCGGTAACACCGGGGAGCTGTTTTTT	CASSFRAGNTGELFF
TRBV7-8	TRBJ2-3	NA	NA	TGTGCCAGCAGCTTAGCCGCAGGGGGGAACACAGATACGCAGTATTTT	CASSLAAGGNTDTQYF
TRBV4-3	TRBJ1-4	NA	NA	TGCGCCAGCAGCCAAGATGTAGGGTCTAATGAAAAACTGTTTTTT	CASSQDVGSNEKLFF
TRBV5-1	TRBJ2-7	NA	NA	TGCGCCAGCAGCGACAACCTCCGGGACGGAACATACTACGAGCAGTACTTC	CASSDNLRDGTYYEQYF
TRBV6-5	TRBJ2-5	TRBD2	NA	TGTGCCACCCGGGGGGGGGAGACCCAGTACTTC	CATRGGETQYF
TRBV4-3	TRBJ2-7	NA	once	TGCGCCAGCAGCCCCGGTTGGAGCAGGGGAATCTACGAGCAGTACTTC	CASSPGWSRGIYEQYF
TRBV15	TRBJ2-7	TRBD1	NA	TGTGCCACCAGCAAAGGGGGGACAGGGGCTAGGTCCTACGAGCAGTACTTC	CATSKGGTGARSYEQYF
TRBV7-8	TRBJ2-1	TRBD2	NA	TGTGCCAGCAGCGTTAGCGGGAGCTCCTACAATGAGCAGTTCTTC	CASSVSGSSYNEQFF
TRBV9	TRBJ2-7	NA	NA	TGTGCCAGCAGCCCCTGGGGCACAAGCGAGCAGTACTTC	CASSPWGTSEQYF
TRBV6-5	TRBJ2-7	NA	NA	TGTGCCAGCACCGAGTGGAACTACTCTCGCGAGCAGTACTTC	CASTEWNYSREQYF
TRBV7-9	TRBJ2-7	NA	NA	TGTGCCAGCAGCTTACGGGGACCATCCTACGAGCAGTACTTC	CASSLRGPSYEQYF
TRBV2	TRBJ2-7	TRBD2	NA	TGTGCCAGCAGTTATCGGAGAGGACTAGCGGGATCTTGGGCCTACGAGCAGTACTTC	CASSYRRGLAGSWAYEQYF
TRBV30	TRBJ2-1	NA	NA	TGTGCCTGGAGTCCCCCCACGAGCATTGAGCAGTTCTTC	CAWSPPTSIEQFF
TRBV25-1	TRBJ2-1	NA	NA	TGTGCCAGCAGTGTCGATAGGGGCCTCAATGAGCAGTTCTTC	CASSVDRGLNEQFF
TRBV12-3/TRBV12-4	TRBJ2-5	NA	NA	TGTGCCAGCAGTTTACGGGACGAGACCCAGTACTTC	CASSLRDETQYF
TRBV4-1	TRBJ1-1	NA	NA	TGCGCCAGCAGCCAAGATCAGTTCACTGAAGCTTTCTTT	CASSQDQFTEAFF
TRBV18	TRBJ1-4	NA	NA	TGTGCCAGCTCACCGATGACAGTCGGCAATGAAAAACTGTTTTTT	CASSPMTVGNEKLFF
TRBV6-5	TRBJ2-1	NA	NA	TGTGCCAGCCAGAGCTACAATGAGCAGTTCTTC	CASQSYNEQFF
TRBV27	TRBJ1-3	NA	once	TGTGCCAGCAGTTTATATCACGGAAACACCATATATTTT	CASSLYHGNTIYF
TRBV9	TRBJ2-7	TRBD1	NA	TGTGCCAGCAGCGTAGCCGGGACAGGGGGCTCCAACGAGCAGTACTTC	CASSVAGTGGSNEQYF
TRBV14	TRBJ1-3	NA	NA	TGTGCCAGCAGCCACACGCACACCATATATTTT	CASSHTHTIYF
TRBV5-3	TRBJ1-2	TRBD1	NA	TGTGCCAGAAGCCGCAGGGGGACCTATGGCTACACCTTC	CARSRRGTYGYTF
TRBV18	TRBJ2-5	NA	few	TGTGCCAGCTCACCTCAAGAGACCCAGTACTTC	CASSPQETQYF
TRBV7-9	TRBJ2-1	NA	NA	TGTGCCAGCAGCTTCGGGGAATACAGCTACAATGAGCAGTTCTTC	CASSFGEYSYNEQFF